This TCR beta chain is from a study of blood T cells in healthy people across ages. A J-beta primer mix and a sample-barcoded 5' primer were used in a second PCR of about 7 to 11 cycles. One entry per CDR3 protein, called by TCRdb with MiXCR from the 5' RACE reads. The table shows 1.5 million to 2 million distinct CDR3 sequences, with 35% to 50% occurring only once. Sequenced sample: blood. The receptor comes from a human donor in good health.

CDR3: CASSVADRASSYEQYF. The CDR3 nucleotides read TGTGCCAGCAGCGTAGCAGACAGGGCGAGCTCCTACGAGCAGTACTTC. The V call is TRBV9, the J call TRBJ2-7; TRBD1 matches at 7 bases. Per the germline V gene, CDR1 is SGDLS and CDR2 is YYNGEE. This CDR3 contains 16 residues. V was pared by 0 bases and J by 0 bases, with 6 bases of the junction left unmatched.